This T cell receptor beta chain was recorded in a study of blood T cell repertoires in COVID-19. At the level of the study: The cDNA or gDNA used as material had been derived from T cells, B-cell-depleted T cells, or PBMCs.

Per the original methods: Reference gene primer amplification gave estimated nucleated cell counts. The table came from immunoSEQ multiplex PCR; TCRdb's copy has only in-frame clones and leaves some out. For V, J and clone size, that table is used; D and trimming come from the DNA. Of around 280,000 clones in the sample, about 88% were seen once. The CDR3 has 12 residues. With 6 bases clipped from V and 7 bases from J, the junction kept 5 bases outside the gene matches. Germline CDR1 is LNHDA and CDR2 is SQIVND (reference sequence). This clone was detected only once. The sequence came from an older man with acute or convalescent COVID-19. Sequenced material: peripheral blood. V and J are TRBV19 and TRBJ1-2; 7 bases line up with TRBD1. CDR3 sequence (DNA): TGTGCCAGTAGCAAAGACAGGGTTGGCTACACCTTC. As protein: CASSKDRVGYTF.